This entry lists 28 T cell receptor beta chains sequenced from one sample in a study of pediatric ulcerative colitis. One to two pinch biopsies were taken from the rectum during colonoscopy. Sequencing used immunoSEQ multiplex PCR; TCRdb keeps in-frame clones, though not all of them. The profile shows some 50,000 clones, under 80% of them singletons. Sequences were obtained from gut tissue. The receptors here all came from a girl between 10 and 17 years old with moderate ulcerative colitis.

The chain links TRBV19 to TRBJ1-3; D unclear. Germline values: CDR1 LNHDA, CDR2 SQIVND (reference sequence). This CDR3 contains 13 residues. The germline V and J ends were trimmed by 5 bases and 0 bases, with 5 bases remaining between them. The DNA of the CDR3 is TGTGCCAGTAGTGGATTCTCTGGAAACACCATATATTTT. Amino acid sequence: CASSGFSGNTIYF.

DNA for the CDR3: TGTGCCAGTAGTTTCACAGAGAGAGATGGCTACACCTTC. Translated: CASSFTERDGYTF. V and J are TRBV19 and TRBJ1-2; no clear D. Trimming cost V 5 bases and J 6 bases, with 13 bases left between them. The CDR3 length is 13 residues. CDR1 and CDR2 (germline): LNHDA, SQIVND (reference sequence).

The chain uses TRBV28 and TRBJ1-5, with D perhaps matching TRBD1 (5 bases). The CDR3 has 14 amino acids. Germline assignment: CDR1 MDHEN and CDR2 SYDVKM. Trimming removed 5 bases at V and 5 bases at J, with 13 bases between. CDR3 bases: TGTGCCAGCAGTCTTGACAGCACCTATCAGCCCCAGCATTTT. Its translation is CASSLDSTYQPQHF.

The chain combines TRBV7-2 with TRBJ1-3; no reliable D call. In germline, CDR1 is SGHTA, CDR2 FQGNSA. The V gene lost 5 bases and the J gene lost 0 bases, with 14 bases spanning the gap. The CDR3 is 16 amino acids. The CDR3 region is CASSQARQISGNTIYF. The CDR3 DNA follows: TGTGCCAGCAGCCAGGCGCGTCAGATCTCTGGAAACACCATATATTTT. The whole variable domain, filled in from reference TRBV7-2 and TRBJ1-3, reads GAGVSQSPSNKVTEKGKDVELRCDPISGHTALYWYRQSLGQGLEFLIYFQGNSAPDKSGLPSDRFSAERTGGSVSTLTIQRTQQEDSAVYLCASSQARQISGNTIYFGEGSWLTVV.

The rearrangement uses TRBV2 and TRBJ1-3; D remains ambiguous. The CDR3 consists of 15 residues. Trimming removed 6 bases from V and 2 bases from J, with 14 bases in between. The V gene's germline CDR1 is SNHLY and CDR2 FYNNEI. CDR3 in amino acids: CASSSGRVTGNTIYF. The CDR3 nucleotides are TGTGCCAGCAGCTCCGGTCGAGTGACTGGAAACACCATATATTTT.

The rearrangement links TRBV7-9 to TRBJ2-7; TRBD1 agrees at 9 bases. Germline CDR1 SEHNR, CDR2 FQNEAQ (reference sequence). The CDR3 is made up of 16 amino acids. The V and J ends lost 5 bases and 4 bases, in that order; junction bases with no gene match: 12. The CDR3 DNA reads TGTGCCAGCAGCGCTTCCGGGACAGGGATTTTGTACGAGCAGTACTTC. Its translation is CASSASGTGILYEQYF.

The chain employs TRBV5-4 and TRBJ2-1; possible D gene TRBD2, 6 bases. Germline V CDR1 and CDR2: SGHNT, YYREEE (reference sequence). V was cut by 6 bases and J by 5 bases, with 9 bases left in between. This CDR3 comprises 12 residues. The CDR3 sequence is CASKGGDNEQFF. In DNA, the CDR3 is TGTGCCAGCAAGGGCGGGGACAATGAGCAGTTCTTC.

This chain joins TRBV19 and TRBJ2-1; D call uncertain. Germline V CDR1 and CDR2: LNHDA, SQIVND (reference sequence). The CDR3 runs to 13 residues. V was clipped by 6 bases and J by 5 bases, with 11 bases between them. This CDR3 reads CASRQFQNNEQFF. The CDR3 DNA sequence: TGTGCCAGTAGGCAATTTCAGAACAATGAGCAGTTCTTC.

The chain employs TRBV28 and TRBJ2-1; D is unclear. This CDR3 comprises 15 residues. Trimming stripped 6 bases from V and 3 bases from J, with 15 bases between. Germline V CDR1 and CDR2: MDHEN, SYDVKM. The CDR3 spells CASSLPVSLYNEQFF. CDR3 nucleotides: TGTGCCAGCAGCTTACCAGTCTCCCTCTACAATGAGCAGTTCTTC.

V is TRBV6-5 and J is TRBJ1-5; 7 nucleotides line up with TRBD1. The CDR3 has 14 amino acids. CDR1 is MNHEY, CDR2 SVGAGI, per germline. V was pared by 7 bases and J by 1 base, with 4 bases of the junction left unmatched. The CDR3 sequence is CASNPTGSNQPQHF. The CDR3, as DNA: TGTGCCAGCAACCCGACAGGGAGCAATCAGCCCCAGCATTTT.

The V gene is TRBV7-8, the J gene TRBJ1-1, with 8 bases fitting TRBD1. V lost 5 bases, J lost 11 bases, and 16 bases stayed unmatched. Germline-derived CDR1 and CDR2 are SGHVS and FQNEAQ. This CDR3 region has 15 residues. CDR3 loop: CASSRTPGGMGVAFF. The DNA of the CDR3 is TGTGCCAGCAGCCGAACCCCAGGGGGCATGGGGGTGGCTTTCTTT. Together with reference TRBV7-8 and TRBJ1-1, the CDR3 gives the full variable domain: GAGVSQSPRYKVAKRGQDVALRCDPISGHVSLFWYQQALGQGPEFLTYFQNEAQLDKSGLPSDRFFAERPEGSVSTLKIQRTQQEDSAVYLCASSRTPGGMGVAFFGQGTRLTVV.

In DNA, the CDR3 is TGTGCCAGCAGCTTAGCGCGAGGACAGGGGGCGACCACCGGGGAGCTGTTTTTT. Encoded protein: CASSLARGQGATTGELFF. This chain uses TRBV7-9 with TRBJ2-2, with 11 bases identical to TRBD1. CDR1 is SEHNR and CDR2 is FQNEAQ in the germline V gene (reference sequence). J gave up 4 bases and V 0 bases, and 7 bases lay outside the gene matches. The CDR3 consists of 18 residues.

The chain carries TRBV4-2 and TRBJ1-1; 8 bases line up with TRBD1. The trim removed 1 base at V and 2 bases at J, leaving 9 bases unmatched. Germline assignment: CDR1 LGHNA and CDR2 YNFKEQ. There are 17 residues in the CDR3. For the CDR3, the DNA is TGTGCCAGCAGCCAAGCCGGGACAGGTCATCTAAACACTGAAGCTTTCTTT. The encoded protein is CASSQAGTGHLNTEAFF.

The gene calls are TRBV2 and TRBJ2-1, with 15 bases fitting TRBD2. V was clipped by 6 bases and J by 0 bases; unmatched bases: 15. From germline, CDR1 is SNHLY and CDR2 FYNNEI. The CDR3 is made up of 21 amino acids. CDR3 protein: CASRLPPGLAGGQSSYNEQFF. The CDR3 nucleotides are TGTGCCAGCAGGCTTCCCCCGGGACTAGCGGGGGGACAGAGCTCCTACAATGAGCAGTTCTTC.

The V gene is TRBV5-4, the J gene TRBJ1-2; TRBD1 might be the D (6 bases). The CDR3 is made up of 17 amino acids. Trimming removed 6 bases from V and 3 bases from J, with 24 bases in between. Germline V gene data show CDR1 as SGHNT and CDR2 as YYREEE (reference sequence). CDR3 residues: CASNRVSALPPDYGYTF. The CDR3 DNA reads TGTGCCAGCAACAGGGTTTCGGCCCTCCCTCCTGACTATGGCTACACCTTC. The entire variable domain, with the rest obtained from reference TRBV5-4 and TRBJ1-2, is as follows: ETGVTQSPTHLIKTRGQQVTLRCSSQSGHNTVSWYQQALGQGPQFIFQYYREEENGRGNFPPRFSGLQFPNYSSELNVNALELDDSALYLCASNRVSALPPDYGYTFGSGTRLTVV.

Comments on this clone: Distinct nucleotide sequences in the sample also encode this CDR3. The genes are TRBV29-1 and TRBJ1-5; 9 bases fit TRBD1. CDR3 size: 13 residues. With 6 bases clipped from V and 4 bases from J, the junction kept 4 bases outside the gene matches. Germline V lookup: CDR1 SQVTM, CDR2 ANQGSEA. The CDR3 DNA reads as TGCAGCGTAGGACAGGGGCCGAATCAGCCCCAGCATTTT. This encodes CSVGQGPNQPQHF.

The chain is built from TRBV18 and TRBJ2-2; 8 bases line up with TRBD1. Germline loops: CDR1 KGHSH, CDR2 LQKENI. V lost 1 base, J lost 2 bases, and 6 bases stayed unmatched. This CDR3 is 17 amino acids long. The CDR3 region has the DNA TGTGCCAGCTCACCACGACAGGGGCCTACAAACACCGGGGAGCTGTTTTTT. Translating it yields CASSPRQGPTNTGELFF.

For the CDR3, the DNA is TGTGCCAGTACCAATGCTCGAGGGTCCCCTGAAAGCACAGATACGCAGTATTTT. It encodes CASTNARGSPESTDTQYF. The genes are TRBV19 and TRBJ2-3; D may be TRBD2 (5 bases). CDR3 size: 18 residues. The germline V and J ends were trimmed by 7 bases and 0 bases, with 23 bases remaining between them. The germline gives CDR1 LNHDA, CDR2 SQIVND (reference sequence). Drawing the rest from reference TRBV19 and TRBJ2-3, the complete variable domain is DGGITQSPKYLFRKEGQNVTLSCEQNLNHDAMYWYRQDPGQGLRLIYYSQIVNDFQKGDIAEGYSVSREKKESFPLTVTSAQKNPTAFYLCASTNARGSPESTDTQYFGPGTRLTVL.

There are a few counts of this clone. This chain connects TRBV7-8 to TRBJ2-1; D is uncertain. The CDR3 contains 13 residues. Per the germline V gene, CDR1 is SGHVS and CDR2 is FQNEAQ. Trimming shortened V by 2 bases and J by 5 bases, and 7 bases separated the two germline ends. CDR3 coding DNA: TGTGCCAGCAGCTTAACCTTCGACAATGAGCAGTTCTTC. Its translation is CASSLTFDNEQFF.

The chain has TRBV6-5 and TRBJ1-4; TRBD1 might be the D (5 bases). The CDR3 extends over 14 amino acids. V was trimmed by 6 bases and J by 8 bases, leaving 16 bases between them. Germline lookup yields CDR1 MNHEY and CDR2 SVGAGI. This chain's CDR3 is CASSSPGAREKLFF. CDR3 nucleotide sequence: TGTGCCAGCAGCTCGCCCGGGGCGAGGGAAAAACTGTTTTTT.

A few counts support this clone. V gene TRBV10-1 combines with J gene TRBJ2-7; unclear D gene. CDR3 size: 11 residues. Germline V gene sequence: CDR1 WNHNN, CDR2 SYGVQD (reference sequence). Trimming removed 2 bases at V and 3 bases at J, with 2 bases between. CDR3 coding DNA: TGCGCCAGCAGTGAGGGCTACGAGCAGTACTTC. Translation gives CASSEGYEQYF.

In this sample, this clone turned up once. The CDR3 sequence is CASSATSGPFYNEQFF. CDR3 bases: TGTGCCAGCTCAGCCACTAGCGGTCCGTTTTACAATGAGCAGTTCTTC. The chain combines TRBV18 with TRBJ2-1; 8 bases are shared with TRBD2. CDR3 length: 16 amino acids. The ends lost 5 bases at V and 4 bases at J; junction bases unmatched: 10. Germline V CDR1 and CDR2: KGHSH, LQKENI.

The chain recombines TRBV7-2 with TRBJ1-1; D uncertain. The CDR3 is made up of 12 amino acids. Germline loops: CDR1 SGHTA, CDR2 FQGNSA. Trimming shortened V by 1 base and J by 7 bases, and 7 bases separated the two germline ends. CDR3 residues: CASSLEIGEAFF. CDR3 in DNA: TGTGCCAGCAGCTTAGAAATCGGTGAAGCTTTCTTT.

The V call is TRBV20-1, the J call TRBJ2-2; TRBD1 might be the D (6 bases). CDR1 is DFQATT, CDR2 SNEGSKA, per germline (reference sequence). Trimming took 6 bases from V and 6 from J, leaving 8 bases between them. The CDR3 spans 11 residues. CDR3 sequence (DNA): TGCAGTGCGCACAGGGCCGGGGAGCTGTTTTTT. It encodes CSAHRAGELFF.

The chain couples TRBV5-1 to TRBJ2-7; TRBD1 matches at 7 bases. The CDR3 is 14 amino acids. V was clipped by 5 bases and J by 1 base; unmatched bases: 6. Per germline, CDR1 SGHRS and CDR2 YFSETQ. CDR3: CASRTGQDSYEQYF. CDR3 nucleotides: TGCGCCAGCAGAACTGGACAGGATTCCTACGAGCAGTACTTC.

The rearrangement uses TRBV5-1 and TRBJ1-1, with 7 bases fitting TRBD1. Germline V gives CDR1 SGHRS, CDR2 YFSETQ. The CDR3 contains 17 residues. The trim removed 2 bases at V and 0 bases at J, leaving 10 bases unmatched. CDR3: CASSLVGTAYLNTEAFF. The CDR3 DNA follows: TGCGCCAGCAGCTTAGTAGGGACAGCTTATCTGAACACTGAAGCTTTCTTT.

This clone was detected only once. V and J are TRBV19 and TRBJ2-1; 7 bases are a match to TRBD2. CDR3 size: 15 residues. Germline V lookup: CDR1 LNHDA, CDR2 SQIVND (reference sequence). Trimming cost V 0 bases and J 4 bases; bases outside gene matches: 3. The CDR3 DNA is TGTGCCAGTAGTATAGAGGGGGGGAGGTACAATGAGCAGTTCTTC. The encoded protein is CASSIEGGRYNEQFF.

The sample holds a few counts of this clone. CDR3 in DNA: TGTGCCAGCAGCCAAGGTGTAAACACTGAAGCTTTCTTT. Residues: CASSQGVNTEAFF. The chain combines TRBV5-4 with TRBJ1-1; D not resolved. The CDR3 totals 13 residues. Germline CDR1 SGHNT, CDR2 YYREEE (reference sequence). V lost 4 bases and J 2 bases, leaving 9 bases between the germline ends.